This T cell receptor (beta chain) derives from a study of T-cell reconstitution after alpha-beta-depleted transplantation in children. This CDR3 is built from 13 residues. Trimming stripped 10 bases from V and 0 bases from J, with 12 bases between. Unique molecular identifiers tagged the TCRbeta library. TCRdb recomputed calls from the PCR reads with MiXCR, one row per CDR3 protein. The sample lists hundreds of thousands of distinct CDR3 sequences, under 25% occurring once. Study-wide results and limits: One year after transplant, T-cell counts and diversity came mostly from newly produced T cells. For some patients, TCRbeta diversity was high at day 60 because of recipient T cells and thymic progenitors that survived. Alpha-beta T cells present about two months after transplant were reported to originate from several hundred expanded graft clones.

This clonotype has a count of ten or more. Its target is not known. The chain couples TRBV12-3 or TRBV12-4 to TRBJ1-1, with D perhaps TRBD1 (6 bases). The origin of this receptor is a boy in the first two years of life who had a stem cell transplant for acute myeloid leukemia, so the T cells may come from the graft donor. The specimen was PBMCs, mostly from graft donor cells, collected 360 days after TCRalphabeta/CD19-depleted stem cell transplant. Here the CDR3 reads CATNRDMNTEAFF. In DNA form, the CDR3 reads TGTGCCACAAACAGGGATATGAACACTGAAGCTTTCTTT.